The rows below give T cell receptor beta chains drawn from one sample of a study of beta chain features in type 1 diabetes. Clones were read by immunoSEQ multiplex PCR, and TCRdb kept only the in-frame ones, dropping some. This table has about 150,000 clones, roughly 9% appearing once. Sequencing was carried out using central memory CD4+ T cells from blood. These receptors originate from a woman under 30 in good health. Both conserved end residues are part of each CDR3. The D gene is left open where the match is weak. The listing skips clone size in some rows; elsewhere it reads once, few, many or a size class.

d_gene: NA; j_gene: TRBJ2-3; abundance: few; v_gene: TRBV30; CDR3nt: TGTGCCTGGAGGACTCGACTCACCCTAGAGACAGATACGCAGTATTTT; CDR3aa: CAWRTRLTLETDTQYF
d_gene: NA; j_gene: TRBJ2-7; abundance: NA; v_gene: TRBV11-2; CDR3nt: TGTGCCAGCAGCCCCCTGGGAGTTGGCGAGCAGTACTTC; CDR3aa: CASSPLGVGEQYF
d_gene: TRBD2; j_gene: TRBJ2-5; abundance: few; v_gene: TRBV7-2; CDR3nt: TGTGCCAGCAGCCTCGGACTAGCGGGGGGCTCACGGGAGACCCAGTACTTC; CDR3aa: CASSLGLAGGSRETQYF
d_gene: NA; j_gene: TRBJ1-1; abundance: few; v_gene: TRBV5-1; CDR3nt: TGCGCCAGCAGCCCGGACGTTCGGGAGGGGACTGAAGCTTTCTTT; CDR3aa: CASSPDVREGTEAFF
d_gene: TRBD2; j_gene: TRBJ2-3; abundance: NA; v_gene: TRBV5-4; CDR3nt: TGTGCCAGCAGCTTGCCCGGGACTAGCGGGATCGCAGATACGCAGTATTTT; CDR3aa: CASSLPGTSGIADTQYF
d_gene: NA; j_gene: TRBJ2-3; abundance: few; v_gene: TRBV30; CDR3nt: TGTGCCTGGAGTGCTGCAGGGCTGGGTATGACAGATACGCAGTATTTT; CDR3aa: CAWSAAGLGMTDTQYF
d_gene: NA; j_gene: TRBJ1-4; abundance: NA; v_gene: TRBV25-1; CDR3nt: TGTGCCAGCACTAAGTCGGGGTCGGGACTTAATGAAAAACTGTTTTTT; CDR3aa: CASTKSGSGLNEKLFF
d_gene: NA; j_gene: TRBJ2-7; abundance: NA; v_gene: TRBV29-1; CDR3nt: TGCAGCGTACCATTGACAGCCTACGAGCAGTACTTC; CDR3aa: CSVPLTAYEQYF
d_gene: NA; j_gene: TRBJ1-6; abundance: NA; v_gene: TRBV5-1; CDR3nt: TGCGCCAGCAGCTTAGAGGGCGGTAATTCACCCCTCCACTTT; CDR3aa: CASSLEGGNSPLHF
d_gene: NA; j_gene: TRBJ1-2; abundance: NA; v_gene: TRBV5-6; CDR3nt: TGTGCCAGCAGCGCGACAGCAGGCTATGGCTACACCTTC; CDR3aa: CASSATAGYGYTF
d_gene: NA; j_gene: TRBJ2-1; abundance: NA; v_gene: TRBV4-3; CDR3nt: TGCGCCAGCAGCCAAGATAAAAGCGGGGAGCAGTTCTTC; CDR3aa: CASSQDKSGEQFF
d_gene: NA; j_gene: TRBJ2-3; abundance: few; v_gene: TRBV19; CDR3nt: TGTGCCAGTAGTGTCTCCTCTAGCACAGATACGCAGTATTTT; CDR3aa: CASSVSSSTDTQYF
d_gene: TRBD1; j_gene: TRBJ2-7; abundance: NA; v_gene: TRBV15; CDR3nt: TGTGCCACCAGCAGAGGGGACAGGGACCCCTCCTACGAGCAGTACTTC; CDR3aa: CATSRGDRDPSYEQYF
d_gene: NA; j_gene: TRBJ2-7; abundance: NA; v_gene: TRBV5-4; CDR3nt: TGTGCCAGCAGGATGGGGGCAGAGGAGTCCTACGAGCAGTACTTC; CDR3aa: CASRMGAEESYEQYF
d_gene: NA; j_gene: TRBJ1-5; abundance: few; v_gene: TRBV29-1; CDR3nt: TGCAGCGTCCGCCAGGGGCGCAATCAGCCCCAGCATTTT; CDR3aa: CSVRQGRNQPQHF
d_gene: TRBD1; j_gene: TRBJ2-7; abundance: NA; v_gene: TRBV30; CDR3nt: TGTGCCTACTCCGGACAGGGCTACGAGCAGTACTTC; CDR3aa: CAYSGQGYEQYF
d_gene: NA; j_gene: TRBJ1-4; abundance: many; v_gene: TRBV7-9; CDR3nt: TGTGCCAGCAGCCCTGCAGGGAGGAATGAAAAACTGTTTTTT; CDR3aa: CASSPAGRNEKLFF
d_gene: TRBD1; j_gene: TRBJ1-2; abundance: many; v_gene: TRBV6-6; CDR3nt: TGTGCCAGCAGTCTGGGACAGACCTATGGCTACACCTTC; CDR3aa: CASSLGQTYGYTF
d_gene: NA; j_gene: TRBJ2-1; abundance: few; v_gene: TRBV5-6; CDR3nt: TGTGCCAGCAGCTTGGTAGCGGAATTATACAATGAGCAGTTCTTC; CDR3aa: CASSLVAELYNEQFF